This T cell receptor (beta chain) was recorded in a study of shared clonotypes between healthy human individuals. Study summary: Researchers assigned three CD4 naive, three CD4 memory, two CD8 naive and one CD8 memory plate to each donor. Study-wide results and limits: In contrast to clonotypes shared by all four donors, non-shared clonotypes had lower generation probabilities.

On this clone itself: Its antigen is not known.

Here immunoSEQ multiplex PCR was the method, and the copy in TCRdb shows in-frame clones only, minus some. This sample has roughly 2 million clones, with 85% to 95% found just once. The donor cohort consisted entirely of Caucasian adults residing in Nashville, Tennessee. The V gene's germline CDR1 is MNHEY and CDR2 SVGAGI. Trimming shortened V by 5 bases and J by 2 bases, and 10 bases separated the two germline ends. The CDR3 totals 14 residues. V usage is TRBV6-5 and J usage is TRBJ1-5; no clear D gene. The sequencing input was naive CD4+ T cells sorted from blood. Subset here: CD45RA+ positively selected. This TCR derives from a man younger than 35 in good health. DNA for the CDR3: TGTGCCAGCAGTCGACTTGAGGGCAATCAGCCCCAGCATTTT. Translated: CASSRLEGNQPQHF.